The sequence of this TCR beta chain was determined in a study of T cell repertoires in aging, cancer and after chemotherapy. General study findings and limits: Untreated cancer patients had significantly lower blood TCR diversity than age-matched healthy donors.

Peripheral blood genomic DNA, not sorted cells or RNA, was the template. Comment on this clonotype: Its specificity is not known.

A mixed TRB-A/B primer pool amplified rearranged TRB by multiplex touch-down PCR. TCRdb re-called the multiplex PCR reads through MiXCR, storing one row per CDR3 protein. The sample yields about 12,000 distinct CDR3 sequences, approximately 34% seen once. This CDR3 is built from 17 residues. After removal of 1 base from V and 3 bases from J, the junction contained 12 bases not matched to a gene. Per germline, CDR1 SGHNT and CDR2 YENEEA. This chain connects TRBV11-3 to TRBJ2-7; 7 bases align to TRBD1. This sequence was found in a human donor in good health. The donor label of this sample is uncertain. Material: blood. The CDR3, as DNA: TGTGCCAGCAGCTTAGGGGGTTGGGACAGAGAATACTACGAGCAGTACTTC. Residues: CASSLGGWDREYYEQYF.